These 30 T cell receptor beta chains share one sample of origin, sequenced in a study of early stage breast cancer tumors. Profiled with immunoSEQ multiplex PCR; TCRdb holds only in-frame clones, not every one. The data hold 25,000 to 35,000 clones, with approximately 70% observed a single time. Source material: breast tumor tissue. These receptors were collected from a person under 45 with breast cancer.

This chain joins TRBV7-3 and TRBJ2-2; D may be TRBD1 or TRBD2 (5 bases each). Between the trimmed V and J ends, which lost 1 base and 3 bases, there was a span of 18 bases. Germline CDR1 is SGHTA and CDR2 is FQGTGA. The CDR3 sequence is 18 residues long. The CDR3 sequence: CASSLMGRAVVDTGELFF. For the CDR3, the DNA is TGTGCCAGCAGCTTAATGGGGCGGGCAGTAGTCGACACCGGGGAGCTGTTTTTT.

In this sample, this clone turned up a few times. The rearrangement links TRBV6-4 to TRBJ2-3; D is ambiguous. The CDR3 consists of 13 residues. In germline, CDR1 is MRHNA, CDR2 SNTAGT. Trimming took 0 bases from V and 3 from J, leaving 4 bases between them. For the CDR3, the DNA is TGTGCCAGCAGTGACTCTGAGACAGATACGCAGTATTTT. Protein: CASSDSETDTQYF.

V gene TRBV30 combines with J gene TRBJ2-7; D is possibly TRBD2 (6 bases). Germline CDR1 GTSNPN, CDR2 SVGIG (reference sequence). Trimming pared 1 base from V and 9 bases from J, leaving 10 bases between. The CDR3 sequence is 11 residues long. This CDR3 is CAWSGRGRQYF. The DNA of the CDR3 is TGTGCCTGGAGTGGGAGGGGACGGCAGTACTTC.

This rearrangement joins TRBV9 to TRBJ2-1, with D unresolved. Germline V CDR1 and CDR2: SGDLS, YYNGEE. This CDR3 is 17 amino acids long. The V end lost 0 bases, the J end lost 1 base, and 14 bases lay between the germline ends. CDR3 amino acids: CASSVALTPSSYNEQFF. CDR3 DNA: TGTGCCAGCAGCGTAGCCTTAACTCCTTCTTCCTACAATGAGCAGTTCTTC.

The chain employs TRBV5-1 and TRBJ2-6; D unresolved. CDR1 and CDR2 from the germline V gene are SGHRS and YFSETQ. This CDR3 has 14 residues. With 0 bases removed from V and 2 bases from J, the gap between germline ends came to 3 bases. The CDR3 DNA sequence: TGCGCCAGCAGCTTGGACCCTGGGGCCAACGTCCTGACTTTC. It yields the protein CASSLDPGANVLTF. The variable domain in full, with the rest retrieved from reference TRBV5-1 and TRBJ2-6, is KAGVTQTPRYLIKTRGQQVTLSCSPISGHRSVSWYQQTPGQGLQFLFEYFSETQRNKGNFPGRFSGRQFSNSRSEMNVSTLELGDSALYLCASSLDPGANVLTFGAGSRLTVL.

This clone was observed a single time. The genes are TRBV5-1 and TRBJ2-7; D not certain. The CDR3 contains 14 residues. CDR1 and CDR2 from the germline V gene are SGHRS and YFSETQ. Trimming removed 1 base at V and 0 bases at J, with 8 bases between. The CDR3 loop reads CASSLLTDSYEQYF. In DNA, the CDR3 is TGCGCCAGCAGCTTGTTGACGGACTCCTACGAGCAGTACTTC.

In DNA form, the CDR3 reads TGTGCCAGCAGCTCATCCGGTATAAGCGTAGCCTACCTGGATACGCAGTATTTT. Protein product: CASSSSGISVAYLDTQYF. J is TRBJ2-3 and V is TRBV7-3; no reliable D call. CDR1 SGHTA and CDR2 FQGTGA come from the germline V gene. Deletions cut 4 bases from V and 6 bases from J, with 26 bases between. This CDR3 has 18 residues.

The chain joins TRBV15 to TRBJ2-7; the D is unclear. CDR1 and CDR2 from the germline V gene are LNHNV and YYDKDF (reference sequence). CDR3 length: 14 amino acids. V was trimmed by 0 bases and J by 0 bases, leaving 6 bases between them. The CDR3 coding sequence is TGTGCCACCAGCAGAGAAGGCGGCTCCTACGAGCAGTACTTC. Translating it yields CATSREGGSYEQYF.

The rearrangement joins TRBV14 to TRBJ2-1; TRBD2 matches at 7 bases. Germline-derived CDR1 and CDR2 are SGHDN and FVKESK. The length of the CDR3 is 13 residues. The J segment lost 6 bases and the V segment lost 4 bases, leaving 3 bases of the junction unmatched. The CDR3 loop reads CASSLGTINEQFF. CDR3 sequence (DNA): TGTGCCAGCAGCCTTGGGACTATCAATGAGCAGTTCTTC.

The chain links TRBV10-3 to TRBJ2-7, with 9 bases identical to TRBD2. The germline CDR1 and CDR2 sequences are ENHRY and SYGVKD. After removal of 7 bases from V and 4 bases from J, the junction contained 11 bases not matched to a gene. This CDR3 contains 15 residues. The CDR3 loop is CAITAREGKGYEQYF. The CDR3 nucleotides read TGTGCCATCACTGCGCGGGAGGGAAAGGGGTACGAGCAGTACTTC.

The chain is built from TRBV7-2 and TRBJ2-3; no firm D call. CDR1 SGHTA and CDR2 FQGNSA come from the germline V gene. The CDR3 is 14 amino acids. V gave up 3 bases and J gave up 0 bases, with 7 bases separating them. The CDR3, as DNA: TGTGCCAGCAGCTTGCAGGCTAGCACAGATACGCAGTATTTT. This sequence encodes CASSLQASTDTQYF.

This chain uses TRBV5-5 with TRBJ1-5; tentatively, D is TRBD1 (6 bases). Germline V gene data show CDR1 as SGHKS and CDR2 as YYEKEE (reference sequence). This CDR3 contains 14 residues. Trimming shortened V by 3 bases and J by 5 bases, and 12 bases separated the two germline ends. CDR3 loop: CASSWGAVHQPQHF. In DNA, the CDR3 is TGTGCCAGCAGCTGGGGGGCAGTTCATCAGCCCCAGCATTTT. Variable domain in full (rest from reference TRBV5-5 and TRBJ1-5): DAGVTQSPTHLIKTRGQQVTLRCSPISGHKSVSWYQQVLGQGPQFIFQYYEKEERGRGNFPDRFSARQFPNYSSELNVNALLLGDSALYLCASSWGAVHQPQHFGDGTRLSIL.

This clone was seen a handful of times. The chain recombines TRBV30 with TRBJ1-2; 10 nucleotides agree with TRBD1. The germline V gene encodes CDR1 GTSNPN and CDR2 SVGIG (reference sequence). This CDR3 is built from 13 residues. The V and J ends lost 5 bases and 4 bases, in that order; junction bases with no gene match: 4. CDR3 nucleotides: TGTGCCTGGGGGACAGGGGATAGCTATGGCTACACCTTC. This translates into CAWGTGDSYGYTF.

This chain links TRBV6-5 with TRBJ1-2; no definite D call. Germline-derived CDR1 and CDR2 are MNHEY and SVGAGI. The CDR3 is 14 residues long. Between the trimmed V and J ends, which lost 0 bases and 4 bases, there was a span of 9 bases. CDR3 sequence reads: CASSYSGGSYGYTF. CDR3 coding DNA: TGTGCCAGCAGTTACTCGGGCGGATCCTATGGCTACACCTTC.

This clone showed up just a few times. The J gene is TRBJ2-7, the V gene TRBV13; no firm D call. Per germline, CDR1 PRHDT and CDR2 FYEKMQ (reference sequence). The germline V and J ends were trimmed by 0 bases and 2 bases, with 8 bases remaining between them. CDR3 length: 14 residues. DNA of the CDR3: TGTGCCAGCAGCTTAGGTCCAGTTACCTACGAGCAGTACTTC. Protein product: CASSLGPVTYEQYF.

This rearrangement joins TRBV14 to TRBJ1-1; D not certain. CDR3 length: 15 amino acids. V lost 0 bases, J lost 2 bases, and 10 bases lay in between. Germline CDR1 SGHDN, CDR2 FVKESK. The CDR3 DNA sequence: TGTGCCAGCAGCCAAGATCGGGGAGTAAACACTGAAGCTTTCTTT. It translates to CASSQDRGVNTEAFF.

V usage is TRBV27 and J usage is TRBJ2-5; D not resolved. The J call is uncertain, as TRBJ2-7 better fits the DNA end. Germline V gene lookup returns CDR1 MNHEY and CDR2 SMNVEV (reference sequence). The CDR3 runs to 12 residues. The CDR3 nucleotides are TGTGCCAGCAGTAAGAACCTCGGCGAGCAGTACTTC. The encoded protein is CASSKNLGEQYF.

This clone showed up just once. This chain links TRBV16 with TRBJ2-5; no clear D. CDR1 KGHSY and CDR2 FQNENV come from the germline V gene. The CDR3 runs to 14 residues. V gave up 0 bases and J gave up 3 bases, with 8 bases separating them. Here the CDR3 DNA reads TGTGCCAGCAGCCAATCGGGCAGCAAAGAGACCCAGTACTTC. It translates to CASSQSGSKETQYF.

The gene calls are TRBV19 and TRBJ2-7; tentatively, D is TRBD1 (6 bases). The length of the CDR3 is 13 residues. The V end lost 3 bases, the J end lost 4 bases, and 10 bases lay between the germline ends. From germline, CDR1 is LNHDA and CDR2 SQIVND (reference sequence). CDR3 DNA sequence: TGTGCCAGTAGTATTTGGGGGCGGTACGAGCAGTACTTC. It is translated as CASSIWGRYEQYF. Based on the CDR3 plus reference TRBV19 and TRBJ2-7, the full variable domain is DGGITQSPKYLFRKEGQNVTLSCEQNLNHDAMYWYRQDPGQGLRLIYYSQIVNDFQKGDIAEGYSVSREKKESFPLTVTSAQKNPTAFYLCASSIWGRYEQYFGPGTRLTVT.

This chain joins TRBV7-9 and TRBJ1-3; a weak D match, TRBD1 (6 bases). The CDR3 loop spans 19 amino acids. V was clipped by 3 bases and J by 0 bases, with 21 bases between them. Germline V gives CDR1 SEHNR, CDR2 FQNEAQ (reference sequence). CDR3: CASSFRVGEGGVSGNTIYF. CDR3 bases: TGTGCCAGCAGCTTTCGCGTTGGGGAAGGGGGAGTCTCTGGAAACACCATATATTTT.

The rearrangement links TRBV6-1 to TRBJ2-1; the D is unclear. Germline V lookup: CDR1 MNHNS, CDR2 SASEGT. Trimming shortened V by 7 bases and J by 6 bases, and 13 bases separated the two germline ends. CDR3 length: 13 residues. CDR3 sequence: CASTRDPSNEQFF. DNA of the CDR3: TGTGCCAGCACACGAGACCCGAGCAATGAGCAGTTCTTC.

The DNA of the CDR3 is TGCGCCAGCAGCTTGCCCTCGTACAATGAGCAGTTCTTC. Translation: CASSLPSYNEQFF. The V gene is TRBV5-1, the J gene TRBJ2-1; no definite D call. The CDR3 is 13 amino acids. Per the germline V gene, CDR1 is SGHRS and CDR2 is YFSETQ. V lost 1 base and J lost 4, with 6 bases in between.

The CDR3 DNA reads TGTGCCATGGGACAGAGCTCTGGAAACACCATATATTTT. The encoded protein is CAMGQSSGNTIYF. The V call is TRBV6-1, the J call TRBJ1-3; 7 bases fit TRBD1. After removal of 10 bases from V and 0 bases from J, the junction contained 3 bases not matched to a gene. The CDR3 is made up of 13 amino acids. CDR1 is MNHNS, CDR2 SASEGT, per germline.

The chain is built from TRBV30 and TRBJ1-4; TRBD1 matches 7 bases. The germline V gene encodes CDR1 GTSNPN and CDR2 SVGIG (reference sequence). The CDR3 has 16 amino acids. V dropped 1 base and J dropped 7; count of bases not matched to a gene: 12. The CDR3 DNA reads TGTGCCTGGAGTGGCCCCCGACAGGGTGGAAGTGAAAAACTGTTTTTT. This codes for CAWSGPRQGGSEKLFF.

In this sample, this clone is medium-sized. This chain joins TRBV7-9 and TRBJ2-2, with 9 bases lining up with TRBD1. V lost 5 bases to trimming and J lost 4 bases; unmatched junction nucleotides: 8. Germline values: CDR1 SEHNR, CDR2 FQNEAQ (reference sequence). The CDR3 spans 16 residues. The DNA for the CDR3 is TGTGCCAGCAGCCCGCGTGGGGACAGGGTCACCGGGGAGCTGTTTTTT. This encodes CASSPRGDRVTGELFF. The whole variable domain, filled in from reference TRBV7-9 and TRBJ2-2, reads DTGVSQNPRHKITKRGQNVTFRCDPISEHNRLYWYRQTLGQGPEFLTYFQNEAQLEKSRLLSDRFSAERPKGSFSTLEIQRTEQGDSAMYLCASSPRGDRVTGELFFGEGSRLTVL.

The chain couples TRBV4-1 to TRBJ1-2, with D unresolved. V lost 0 bases and J 0 bases, leaving 8 bases between the germline ends. The germline gives CDR1 MGHRA, CDR2 YSYEKL. This CDR3 spans 15 amino acids. DNA of the CDR3: TGCGCCAGCAGCCAAGACAAGAGTTCTAACTATGGCTACACCTTC. It codes for CASSQDKSSNYGYTF.

The V gene is TRBV19, the J gene TRBJ2-1; 9 nucleotides align to TRBD1. The germline V gene has CDR1 LNHDA and CDR2 SQIVND (reference sequence). CDR3 length equals 16 residues. J gave up 9 bases and V 3 bases, and 12 bases lay outside the gene matches. Here the CDR3 reads CASSIPGGQGSGEQFF. The DNA for the CDR3 is TGTGCCAGTAGTATCCCTGGGGGACAGGGTAGTGGTGAGCAGTTCTTC.

The rearrangement links TRBV7-2 to TRBJ1-2; D not certain. CDR1 and CDR2 (germline): SGHTA, FQGNSA. The CDR3 runs to 15 residues. Trimming left V 1 base short and J 8 bases short, with 17 bases between. The CDR3 coding sequence is TGTGCCAGCAGCTTAGGAGTGGGCAGTGTGGGCGGCTACACCTTC. It is translated as CASSLGVGSVGGYTF.

The chain recombines TRBV30 with TRBJ2-2; 7 bases map to TRBD1. Trimming removed 2 bases from V and 3 bases from J; junction bases left unmatched: 3. Germline V gene sequence: CDR1 GTSNPN, CDR2 SVGIG (reference sequence). CDR3 length: 14 residues. The CDR3 DNA reads as TGTGCCTGGAGTCGGACAGGCGACACCGGGGAGCTGTTTTTT. It codes for CAWSRTGDTGELFF.

The chain is built from TRBV25-1 and TRBJ1-1; no reliable D call. The CDR3 covers 11 residues. Trimming took off 8 bases at V and 11 bases at J, with 15 bases between the two ends. Germline CDR1 and CDR2: MGHDK and SYGVNS. The CDR3 sequence is CASLAGPKAFF. CDR3 bases: TGTGCCAGCCTTGCGGGCCCGAAGGCTTTCTTT.